This is a list of T cell receptor beta chains from one sample in a study of CD8 T cells in Susac syndrome. TCRdb analysed the immunoSEQ multiplex PCR reads with MiXCR anew, one entry per CDR3 protein. The repertoire holds fewer than 350,000 distinct CDR3 sequences, with just over 90% as singletons. Sequenced material: CD4+ T cells from PBMCs. All receptors derive from a human donor with multiple sclerosis. Both conserved end residues are part of each CDR3. D genes are given only for firm matches. Only some rows state a clone size, as once, few, many or a class for expanded clones.

v_call,d_call,clone_size,j_call,cdr3_nt,cdr3_aa
TRBV30,.,.,TRBJ1-2,TGTGCCTGGAGCGCCGTCATCAGGGATGGCTACACCTTC,CAWSAVIRDGYTF
TRBV7-2,.,.,TRBJ2-3,TGTGCCAGCAGCTTAGCGAGGGCGACAGATACGCAGTATTTT,CASSLARATDTQYF
TRBV5-1,TRBD2,.,TRBJ2-2,TGCGCCAGCACCCCGAGGACTAGCGCGGGCACCGGGGAGCTGTTTTTT,CASTPRTSAGTGELFF
TRBV5-1,TRBD1,.,TRBJ2-7,TGCGCCAGCAGGTCACCGGGACAGATATACGAGCAGTACTTC,CASRSPGQIYEQYF
TRBV6-5,.,.,TRBJ2-2,TGTGCCAGCACCCAAGTTCTCACCGGGGAGCTGTTTTTT,CASTQVLTGELFF
TRBV6-5,TRBD1,.,TRBJ1-2,TGTGCCAGCAGCCGAGCCCAGACAGGGATTTTCCCCGGGACCTTC,CASSRAQTGIFPGTF
TRBV7-2,.,.,TRBJ2-5,TGTGCCAGCAGCTTAGAGCACACTTCGGGGGCCCAGTACTTC,CASSLEHTSGAQYF
TRBV20-1,TRBD1,.,TRBJ2-5,TGCAGTGCTGGCAAGGGACAGGTGGGGGCGGAGACCCAGTGCTTC,CSAGKGQVGAETQCF
TRBV5-1,.,.,TRBJ2-7,TGCGCCAGCAACACGCGGGGCGGCGGCTACGAGCAGTACTTC,CASNTRGGGYEQYF
TRBV11-2,.,.,TRBJ2-2,TGTGCCAGCAGCGGTCTGCGTCGGAACACCGGGGAGCTGTTTTTT,CASSGLRRNTGELFF
TRBV28,.,.,TRBJ2-7,TGTGCCAGCACTCCGGGGATCCGGGACTTCAACTACGAGCAGTACTTC,CASTPGIRDFNYEQYF
TRBV12-3/TRBV12-4,TRBD1,.,TRBJ2-2,TGTGCCAGCAGGCCCGACAGGGACGCCGGGGAGCTGTTTTTT,CASRPDRDAGELFF
TRBV6-1,.,.,TRBJ2-7,TGTGCCAGCAGTGTTCTCCTCGGCGGGTTCGAGCAGTACTTC,CASSVLLGGFEQYF
TRBV3-1,.,.,TRBJ1-4,TGTGCCAGCAGCCACCCGGAGGGGGGGGGTGAAAAACTGTTTTTT,CASSHPEGGGEKLFF
TRBV15,.,.,TRBJ1-5,TGTGCCACCAGCTCTCGTGGGGGGCGCGGGGAGCCCCAGCATTTT,CATSSRGGRGEPQHF
TRBV29-1,TRBD1,.,TRBJ2-7,TGCAGCGTTACGGGACAGGGGAGCTCCTACGAGCAGTACTTC,CSVTGQGSSYEQYF
TRBV12-3/TRBV12-4,.,.,TRBJ2-5,TGTGCCAGCAGTTTGAGGTCTAGCGATCGAGAGACCCAGTACTTC,CASSLRSSDRETQYF
TRBV12-3/TRBV12-4,TRBD2,once,TRBJ2-2,TGTGCCAGCAGTCAGCAAAGACTAGCATTGGCCGGGGAGCTGTTTTTT,CASSQQRLALAGELFF
TRBV6-6,.,.,TRBJ2-3,TGTGCCAGCAGTGCTAGTTTTGCAGATACGCAGTATTTT,CASSASFADTQYF
TRBV18,TRBD2,.,TRBJ2-3,TGTGCCAGCTCACATCCGGGGACTAGTGGCACAGATACGCAGTATTTT,CASSHPGTSGTDTQYF
TRBV6-2/TRBV6-3,TRBD2,.,TRBJ2-1,TGTGCCAGCAGTTACTCTACTAGCGGATCATACAATGAGCAGTTCTTC,CASSYSTSGSYNEQFF
TRBV3-1,TRBD2,.,TRBJ2-3,TGTGCCAGCAGCCACGCTATAGCGGGGGAAGCAGATACGCAGTATTTT,CASSHAIAGEADTQYF
TRBV29-1,.,once,TRBJ2-5,TGCAGCGCAAACCTAGTAGGAGAGACCCAGTACTTC,CSANLVGETQYF
TRBV7-2,.,.,TRBJ1-3,TGTGCCAGCAGCCCACAACCTCCGGGGGCCTCTGGAAACACCATATATTTT,CASSPQPPGASGNTIYF
TRBV18,TRBD1,few,TRBJ1-1,TGTGCCAGCTCATTTGGACAGGAGAACACTGAAGCTTTCTTT,CASSFGQENTEAFF
TRBV7-2,TRBD2,.,TRBJ2-7,TGTGCCAGCAGCCAGGGACTAGCGGGGAAATACGAGCAGTACTTC,CASSQGLAGKYEQYF
TRBV20-1,.,.,TRBJ2-7,TGCAGTGCTAGTTCAATCCGGGCAAGGGAGCAGTACTTC,CSASSIRAREQYF
TRBV7-9,.,.,TRBJ1-2,TGTGCCAGCAGCGGGGAGAGGGGGTTTGGGTATGGCTACACCTTC,CASSGERGFGYGYTF
TRBV2,TRBD1,.,TRBJ2-5,TGTGCCAGCAGGGCGACAGGGGGCGAAGAGACCCAGTACTTC,CASRATGGEETQYF
TRBV12-3/TRBV12-4,TRBD2,.,TRBJ2-1,TGTGCCAGCAGTCTTCGGCGGGAGGCCATCTATGAGCAGTTCTTC,CASSLRREAIYEQFF
TRBV6-1,.,few,TRBJ2-2,TGTGCCAGCAGTCGAACGGGGCTGGAGCTGTTTTTT,CASSRTGLELFF
TRBV12-5,.,.,TRBJ1-3,TGTGCTAGTGGTTTGGTAGTCAGGACAGTTGGAAACACCATATATTTT,CASGLVVRTVGNTIYF
TRBV7-9,TRBD1,once,TRBJ1-1,TGTGCCAGCAGCCTAACAGGGGATTGGCCTGAAGCTTTCTTT,CASSLTGDWPEAFF
TRBV7-2,TRBD2,.,TRBJ2-7,TGTGCCAGCAGCGCGGGGACTAGCGGGAGACCCTACGAGCAGTACTTC,CASSAGTSGRPYEQYF
TRBV11-3,.,.,TRBJ2-2,TGTGCCAGCAGCTTAGGGACATGGAACACCGGGGAGCTGTTTTTT,CASSLGTWNTGELFF
TRBV2,TRBD1,.,TRBJ2-3,TGTGCCAGCATACAGGGGTTGACAGATACGCAGTATTTT,CASIQGLTDTQYF
TRBV18,.,.,TRBJ2-3,TGTGCCAGCTCACCCCAGAGCACAGATACGCAGTATTTT,CASSPQSTDTQYF
TRBV20-1,TRBD1,.,TRBJ1-5,TGCAGTGCTAGGACAGGGGGAATGGGCAATCAGCCCCAGCATTTT,CSARTGGMGNQPQHF
TRBV10-3,TRBD2,.,TRBJ2-1,TGTGCCATCAGTGAGTCTGGGGTAACCGGGACTAGCGGGAGGAATGAGCAGTTCTTC,CAISESGVTGTSGRNEQFF
TRBV7-9,TRBD2,.,TRBJ2-3,TGTGCCAGCAGTTCCGGAGCGGGGGAAAGCACAGATACGCAGTATTTT,CASSSGAGESTDTQYF
TRBV5-4,.,once,TRBJ1-2,TGTGCCAGCAGCGTACCCCGGGGGGACTATGGCTACACCTTC,CASSVPRGDYGYTF
TRBV27,.,once,TRBJ1-1,TGTGCCAGCAGTTTAAGGTCTTGGGACAAGGCTTTCTTT,CASSLRSWDKAFF
TRBV2,TRBD1,once,TRBJ1-2,TGTGCCAACCAGGGGGGACTCAGAAAAATCTATGGCTACACCTTC,CANQGGLRKIYGYTF